This T cell receptor beta chain was recovered during a study of cytomegalovirus exposure and HLA in healthy donors. A multiplex PCR was run with 60 Vbeta primers and 13 Jbeta primers. The data were produced by immunoSEQ multiplex PCR, yet TCRdb's version contains in-frame clones alone and is incomplete. This sample has approximately 130,000 clones, with 50% to 75% found just once. CDR1 and CDR2 from the germline V gene are SGHDT and YYEEEE. Germline trimming cut 4 bases from V and 6 bases from J; bases unmatched to any gene: 6. This CDR3 contains 16 residues. The sequence derives from a woman aged 35 to 49 in good health and CMV-seronegative. The chain is built from TRBV5-6 and TRBJ2-2; 13 nucleotides line up with TRBD2. The source material was PBMCs. The CDR3 DNA reads as TGTGCCAGCAGCCTCACTAGCGGGGGGGCGCCCGGGGAGCTGTTTTTT. This translates into CASSLTSGGAPGELFF.